This T cell receptor (beta chain) is from a study of Graves' ophthalmopathy and Graves' hyperthyroidism. Overall study: Peripheral blood samples were taken at initial diagnosis, before any treatment.

Out of around 9.7 ml of fresh peripheral blood, PBMCs were obtained. Study results and caveats: The model predicted ophthalmopathy progression with roughly 71% sensitivity and around 72% specificity.

RNA transcripts were the source from which TCR beta CDR3 regions were amplified. The library came from an HTBI-primed first-round RT-PCR and a second-round multiplex PCR. TCRdb itself ran the multiplex PCR reads through MiXCR, one entry per CDR3 protein. This sample has about 220,000 distinct CDR3 sequences, with around a fifth found just once. This clonotype was picked up many times. The antigen is undetermined. CDR1 and CDR2 (germline): DFQATT, SNEGSKA (reference sequence). This CDR3 has 15 amino acids. J gave up 4 bases and V 3 bases, and 2 bases lay outside the gene matches. The chain links TRBV20-1 to TRBJ2-3; 15 positions agree with TRBD2. What was sequenced was peripheral blood. This receptor was identified in a woman between 45 and 60 years old with Graves' ophthalmopathy. The CDR3 nucleotides are TGCAGTGCTAGGGGACTAGCGGGGGGCCCAGATACGCAGTATTTT. Protein product: CSARGLAGGPDTQYF.